The clone carrying this TCR beta chain was seen at least ten times. This sample was included in a study of regulatory T cells in long-lasting Graves disease. Study overall: Antithyroid drug exposure in newly diagnosed Graves' patients had lasted under 3 months.

The time point denotes: newly diagnosed GD, antithyroid drugs for less than 3 months. Isolated PBMC RNA provided the starting material for the TCR library. iRepertoire HTBI primers and Arm-PCR of CDR3 regions built TCR beta libraries. MiXCR, applied by TCRdb to the multiplex PCR reads, yields one record per CDR3 protein. The data contain around 400,000 distinct CDR3 sequences, approximately 12% of them singletons. V lost 5 bases to trimming and J lost 2 bases, with 13 bases between them. There are 14 residues in the CDR3. Germline lookup yields CDR1 SQVTM and CDR2 ANQGSEA. The same data also went into a second study, on T cells in Graves' hyperthyroidism and ophthalmopathy. That report adds: Stable Graves' hyperthyroidism meant no ophthalmopathy progression within 18 months. In the first-round RT-PCR of the TCR CDR3, the HTBI primer set was used.

The chain is built from TRBV29-1 and TRBJ2-1, with no clear D. The TCR sequence derives from a woman between 18 and 30 years old with Graves disease. The sequencing here drew on peripheral blood mononuclear cells (PBMCs), taken at new diagnosis, from a patient treated with antithyroid drugs. CDR3 sequence reads: CSVRSTSTYNEQFF. In nucleotides, the CDR3 is TGCAGCGTTCGGTCGACATCTACCTACAATGAGCAGTTCTTC.